This T cell receptor (beta chain) appears in the sequencing data of a study of blood T cell repertoires in COVID-19. V lost 4 bases, J lost 1 base, and 7 bases lay in between. Per the germline V gene, CDR1 is MGHRA and CDR2 is YSYEKL. This CDR3 region has 13 residues. Only in-frame clones appear in the TCRdb table, and some are missing; sequencing was by immunoSEQ multiplex PCR. This table has approximately 300,000 clones, roughly 85% appearing once. The cohort comprised adults aged about 18 to 100 years residing in 20 to 30 US areas. Participant-given clinical history determined each cohort assignment. Recovered status applied to Cohort 3 donors who had two consecutive negative PCRs. It also applied to those with clearance or with symptom resolution.

The clonotype comes from a woman aged 30 to 39 who had recovered from COVID-19. What was sequenced was PBMCs or T cells enriched from blood (not recorded which). The chain joins TRBV4-1 to TRBJ1-1, with D hard to call. As DNA, the CDR3 is TGCGCCAGCAGCCCGTCAGAGAACACTGAAGCTTTCTTT. This encodes CASSPSENTEAFF.